The 9 T cell receptor beta chains below were found in one sample sequenced in a study of graft-versus-host responses after intestinal transplantation. For these receptors, no antigen is known. The protocol was immunoSEQ multiplex PCR, while the TCRdb copy is restricted to in-frame clones and leaves out a portion. The table lists about 97,000 clones, 92% of them singletons. The sequencing used unstimulated CD8+ T cells sorted from spleen or lymph node cells, collected before transplant. The receptor source for this set is a human donor who was the organ donor for an intestinal transplant.

The genes are TRBV28 and TRBJ2-5; the D gene is possibly TRBD2 (6 bases). The CDR3 is 15 residues long. CDR1 is MDHEN, CDR2 SYDVKM, per germline. V gave up 7 bases and J gave up 3 bases, with 18 bases separating them. The CDR3 nucleotides are TGTGCCAGCACCCCGGGATTAGCGGATGAAGAGACCCAGTACTTC. Translating it yields CASTPGLADEETQYF.

This clone came up once. V is TRBV5-1 and J is TRBJ2-7, with a weak D call TRBD2 (6 bases). The CDR3 runs 15 residues. The germline V gene encodes CDR1 SGHRS and CDR2 YFSETQ. V shed 3 bases and J shed 2 bases, with 15 bases lying between them. CDR3 sequence: CASSWGDFYTYEQYF. DNA for the CDR3: TGCGCCAGCAGCTGGGGGGACTTTTACACCTACGAGCAGTACTTC. The full variable domain, completed using reference TRBV5-1 and TRBJ2-7, is KAGVTQTPRYLIKTRGQQVTLSCSPISGHRSVSWYQQTPGQGLQFLFEYFSETQRNKGNFPGRFSGRQFSNSRSEMNVSTLELGDSALYLCASSWGDFYTYEQYFGPGTRLTVT.

The rearrangement links TRBV5-1 to TRBJ2-7; a possible D gene is TRBD2 (5 bases). The CDR3 covers 15 residues. Between the trimmed V and J ends, which lost 1 base and 2 bases, there was a span of 13 bases. From germline, CDR1 is SGHRS and CDR2 YFSETQ. For the CDR3, the DNA is TGCGCCAGCAGCTTGAGGTCTAGCAGCACCTACGAGCAGTACTTC. It encodes CASSLRSSSTYEQYF.

The chain uses TRBV7-9 and TRBJ2-5, with 8 positions matching TRBD1. V dropped 5 bases and J dropped 2; count of bases not matched to a gene: 10. The CDR3 is 16 amino acids. The germline CDR1 and CDR2 sequences are SEHNR and FQNEAQ (reference sequence). The CDR3 DNA is TGTGCCAGCAGCAAAAGACAGGGGACGCCACAAGAGACCCAGTACTTC. This codes for CASSKRQGTPQETQYF.

The chain links TRBV27 to TRBJ2-5; D ambiguous. The germline CDR1 and CDR2 sequences are MNHEY and SMNVEV (reference sequence). The length of the CDR3 is 12 residues. Deletions cut 4 bases from V and 5 bases from J, with 8 bases between. The CDR3 nucleotides read TGTGCCAGCAGTTCGGGTGGGGAGACCCAGTACTTC. It is translated as CASSSGGETQYF.

The rearrangement uses TRBV5-1 and TRBJ2-5; possibly TRBD1 for D (5 bases). The CDR3 has 14 residues. V was clipped by 4 bases and J by 3 bases, with 13 bases between them. Germline values: CDR1 SGHRS, CDR2 YFSETQ. CDR3: CASSQTDNEETQYF. CDR3 sequence (DNA): TGCGCCAGCAGCCAGACAGATAACGAAGAGACCCAGTACTTC.

The CDR3, as DNA: TGTGCCAGCAGTTTGATAGTTTCTAGCACAGATACGCAGTATTTT. It is translated as CASSLIVSSTDTQYF. The V call is TRBV28, the J call TRBJ2-3; D not resolved. This CDR3 has 15 amino acids. Trimming stripped 3 bases from V and 0 bases from J, with 10 bases between. Germline loops: CDR1 MDHEN, CDR2 SYDVKM.

This clone was recorded only once. The chain couples TRBV25-1 to TRBJ2-3; tentatively, D is TRBD2 (6 bases). The CDR3 consists of 17 residues. CDR1 is MGHDK, CDR2 SYGVNS, per germline. V lost 4 bases and J lost 0, with 17 bases in between. CDR3 region: CASSVMGSGHSTDTQYF. CDR3 nucleotide sequence: TGTGCCAGCAGTGTTATGGGCAGCGGGCATAGCACAGATACGCAGTATTTT.

The V and J genes are TRBV25-1 and TRBJ1-1; no firm D call. Germline V gives CDR1 MGHDK, CDR2 SYGVNS. The CDR3 runs to 18 residues. V was cut by 5 bases and J by 0 bases, with 22 bases left in between. The CDR3 reads CASSLGRGRRGMNTEAFF. The CDR3 DNA reads as TGTGCCAGCAGTCTGGGTCGGGGAAGACGGGGAATGAACACTGAAGCTTTCTTT.